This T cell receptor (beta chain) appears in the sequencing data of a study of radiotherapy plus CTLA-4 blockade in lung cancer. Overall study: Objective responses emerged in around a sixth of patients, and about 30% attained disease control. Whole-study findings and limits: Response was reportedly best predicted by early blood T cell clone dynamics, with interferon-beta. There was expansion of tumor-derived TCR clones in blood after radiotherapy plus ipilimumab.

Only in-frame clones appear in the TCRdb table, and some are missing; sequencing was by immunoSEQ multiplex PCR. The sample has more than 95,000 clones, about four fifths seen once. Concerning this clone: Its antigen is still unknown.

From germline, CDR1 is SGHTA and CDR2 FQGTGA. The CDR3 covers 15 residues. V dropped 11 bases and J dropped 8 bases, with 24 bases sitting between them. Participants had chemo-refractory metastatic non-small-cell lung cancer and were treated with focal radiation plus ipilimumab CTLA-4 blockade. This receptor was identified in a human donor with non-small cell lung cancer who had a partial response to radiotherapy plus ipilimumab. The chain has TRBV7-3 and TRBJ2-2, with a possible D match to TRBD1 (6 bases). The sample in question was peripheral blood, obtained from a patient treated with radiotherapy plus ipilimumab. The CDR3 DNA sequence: TGTGCCGAAGGGGGATCATCGAACCCTACAGGGGAGCTGTTTTTT. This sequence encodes CAEGGSSNPTGELFF.